This TCR beta chain was obtained from a study of T cells in Graves' hyperthyroidism and ophthalmopathy. Regions amplified from RNA transcripts were the TCR beta CDR3 regions. With the HTBI primer set, the TCR CDR3 went through a first round of RT-PCR. TCRdb processed the multiplex PCR reads anew with MiXCR; each CDR3 protein has one entry. The table shows about 290,000 distinct CDR3 sequences, with approximately 15% occurring only once. Per germline, CDR1 SEHNR and CDR2 FQNEAQ (reference sequence). The CDR3 sequence is 13 residues long. Trimming removed 3 bases from V and 4 bases from J, with 9 bases in between. The table lists this clonotype with a few counts.

The chain recombines TRBV7-9 with TRBJ2-5; D gene unclear. The origin of this receptor is a woman aged 40 to 49 with Graves' hyperthyroidism. What was sequenced was blood. This CDR3 is CASSFSLGETQYF. Here the CDR3 DNA reads TGTGCCAGCAGCTTTTCTCTAGGAGAGACCCAGTACTTC.